The present entry profiles one T cell receptor (beta chain) with its context. The antigen is not known. The source of the sample is a study of CD8+ T cells in alopecia areata. Study results and caveats: Tofacitinib did not eliminate many expanded lesional clones from scalp or blood.

cDNA reverse transcribed from extracted RNA served as the sequencing template. Some clones are missing from TCRdb's copy, which holds only in-frame ones; the method was immunoSEQ multiplex PCR. The sample lists some 180,000 clones, 40% to 65% occurring once. The V gene's germline CDR1 is SGHTA and CDR2 FQGNSA. This CDR3 is built from 15 residues. J lost 3 bases, V lost 8 bases, and 9 bases had no gene match. The treatment was: oral pan-JAK inhibitor, 5-10 mg twice daily. Sequencing used CD8+ T cells sorted from blood, obtained at week 24, from a patient treated with tofacitinib. The chain joins TRBV7-2 to TRBJ2-3; 9 bases line up with TRBD2. The receptor was derived from a human donor with alopecia areata. Here the CDR3 reads CASLSTSGLTDTQYF. CDR3 in DNA: TGTGCCAGCCTTTCGACTAGCGGCCTGACAGATACGCAGTATTTT.